This is a list of T cell receptor beta chains from one sample in a study of neoadjuvant anti-PD-1 for oral cavity cancer. TCRdb's copy holds only in-frame clones and misses some; the assay was immunoSEQ multiplex PCR. This table holds about 68,000 clones, around 83% found once. The starting material was PBMCs, obtained after nivolumab (anti-PD-1) treatment. These receptors were taken from a person aged 35-79 years with oral cavity squamous cell carcinoma. Both conserved end residues are part of each CDR3. Each record gives: clone size, J gene, V gene, D gene, CDR3 protein, CDR3 DNA. The D gene is left open where the match is weak. Some rows have no size entry. The others give once, few or many, or a class for an expanded clone.

clone size: -; J gene: TRBJ1-2; V gene: TRBV5-1; D gene: -; CDR3 protein: CASSLTDSINYGYTF; CDR3 DNA: TGCGCCAGCAGCCTCACAGACAGTATTAACTATGGCTACACCTTC
clone size: -; J gene: TRBJ1-3; V gene: TRBV5-1; D gene: -; CDR3 protein: CASSTAGGAGNTIYF; CDR3 DNA: TGCGCCAGCAGCACGGCGGGGGGCGCTGGAAACACCATATATTTT
clone size: -; J gene: TRBJ2-2; V gene: TRBV6-4; D gene: -; CDR3 protein: CASSVSVSGELFF; CDR3 DNA: TGTGCCAGCAGTGTGAGTGTTTCCGGGGAGCTGTTTTTT
clone size: -; J gene: TRBJ1-2; V gene: TRBV19; D gene: -; CDR3 protein: CASTARPAAGTNYGYTF; CDR3 DNA: TGTGCCAGTACCGCCCGACCTGCGGCGGGGACGAACTATGGCTACACCTTC
clone size: -; J gene: TRBJ2-2; V gene: TRBV7-2; D gene: TRBD2; CDR3 protein: CASSLGAGGPNTGELFF; CDR3 DNA: TGTGCCAGCAGCTTAGGTGCGGGAGGGCCGAACACCGGGGAGCTGTTTTTT
clone size: -; J gene: TRBJ2-1; V gene: TRBV6-5; D gene: TRBD2; CDR3 protein: CASSQQRGGQFF; CDR3 DNA: TGTGCCAGCAGTCAGCAACGGGGGGGGCAGTTCTTC
clone size: -; J gene: TRBJ2-7; V gene: TRBV6-1; D gene: -; CDR3 protein: CASSEGAQYF; CDR3 DNA: TGTGCCAGCAGTGAAGGGGCGCAGTACTTC
clone size: -; J gene: TRBJ2-5; V gene: TRBV7-9; D gene: -; CDR3 protein: CASSPGHTQETQYF; CDR3 DNA: TGTGCCAGCAGCCCGGGACATACTCAAGAGACCCAGTACTTC
clone size: -; J gene: TRBJ2-5; V gene: TRBV9; D gene: TRBD2; CDR3 protein: CASSAYWGGAPQETQYF; CDR3 DNA: TGTGCCAGCAGCGCTTATTGGGGGGGAGCTCCCCAAGAGACCCAGTACTTC
clone size: -; J gene: TRBJ1-1; V gene: TRBV6-5; D gene: -; CDR3 protein: CASSYGDTEAFF; CDR3 DNA: TGTGCCAGCAGTTACGGGGACACTGAAGCTTTCTTT
clone size: -; J gene: TRBJ1-1; V gene: TRBV11-2; D gene: -; CDR3 protein: CASSLIGIGAFF; CDR3 DNA: TGTGCCAGCAGCCTCATAGGGATTGGAGCTTTCTTT
clone size: -; J gene: TRBJ2-2; V gene: TRBV5-1; D gene: -; CDR3 protein: CASSLAGNTGELFF; CDR3 DNA: TGCGCCAGCAGCTTGGCCGGGAACACCGGGGAGCTGTTTTTT
clone size: few; J gene: TRBJ1-4; V gene: TRBV5-1; D gene: -; CDR3 protein: CASSSRTGGNEKLFF; CDR3 DNA: TGCGCCAGCAGCTCCCGGACGGGCGGCAATGAAAAACTGTTTTTT
clone size: -; J gene: TRBJ1-5; V gene: TRBV6-1; D gene: -; CDR3 protein: CASSRGDGNQPQHF; CDR3 DNA: TGTGCCAGCAGTAGGGGGGACGGCAATCAGCCCCAGCATTTT
clone size: -; J gene: TRBJ1-5; V gene: TRBV30; D gene: -; CDR3 protein: CAWSVQTGFGQPQHF; CDR3 DNA: TGTGCCTGGAGTGTACAGACAGGCTTCGGGCAGCCCCAGCATTTT
clone size: -; J gene: TRBJ1-2; V gene: TRBV6-5; D gene: -; CDR3 protein: CASSYSRGYGYTF; CDR3 DNA: TGTGCCAGCAGTTACTCGCGGGGGTATGGCTACACCTTC
clone size: -; J gene: TRBJ1-4; V gene: TRBV2; D gene: -; CDR3 protein: CASSVQGFNEKLFF; CDR3 DNA: TGTGCCAGCAGTGTACAGGGCTTTAATGAAAAACTGTTTTTT
clone size: once; J gene: TRBJ2-1; V gene: TRBV10-1; D gene: TRBD2; CDR3 protein: CASSKGLAGGGDNEQFF; CDR3 DNA: TGCGCCAGCAGTAAAGGACTAGCGGGAGGAGGTGACAATGAGCAGTTCTTC
clone size: -; J gene: TRBJ2-7; V gene: TRBV25-1; D gene: TRBD2; CDR3 protein: CASSGSSSGRAHEQYF; CDR3 DNA: TGTGCCAGCAGTGGCAGCTCTAGCGGGAGGGCCCACGAGCAGTACTTC
clone size: -; J gene: TRBJ2-1; V gene: TRBV7-3; D gene: TRBD2; CDR3 protein: CASSLTEATSGKNEQFF; CDR3 DNA: TGTGCCAGCAGCTTAACGGAAGCGACTAGCGGGAAAAATGAGCAGTTCTTC
clone size: few; J gene: TRBJ1-5; V gene: TRBV4-1; D gene: -; CDR3 protein: CASSPTEGSNQPQHF; CDR3 DNA: TGCGCCAGCAGCCCCACCGAGGGAAGCAATCAGCCCCAGCATTTT
clone size: -; J gene: TRBJ2-5; V gene: TRBV25-1; D gene: TRBD1; CDR3 protein: CASNGQGSRKTQYF; CDR3 DNA: TGTGCCAGCAACGGACAGGGGTCTCGTAAGACCCAGTACTTC
clone size: once; J gene: TRBJ2-5; V gene: TRBV11-2; D gene: -; CDR3 protein: CASSFLTGFGETQYF; CDR3 DNA: TGTGCCAGCAGCTTCCTAACAGGGTTCGGTGAGACCCAGTACTTC
clone size: once; J gene: TRBJ1-1; V gene: TRBV7-3; D gene: -; CDR3 protein: CASSLRGLGEAFF; CDR3 DNA: TGTGCCAGCAGCTTAAGGGGTCTCGGTGAAGCTTTCTTT
clone size: -; J gene: TRBJ2-6; V gene: TRBV25-1; D gene: -; CDR3 protein: CATSGAVSSGANVLTF; CDR3 DNA: TGTGCCACCTCGGGGGCCGTGAGCTCTGGGGCCAACGTCCTGACTTTC
clone size: -; J gene: TRBJ1-3; V gene: TRBV19; D gene: -; CDR3 protein: CASSETGSSGNTIYF; CDR3 DNA: TGTGCCAGTAGTGAGACCGGATCCTCTGGAAACACCATATATTTT
clone size: -; J gene: TRBJ2-3; V gene: TRBV27; D gene: -; CDR3 protein: CASSLPGVDTQYF; CDR3 DNA: TGTGCCAGCAGTTTACCCGGGGTAGATACGCAGTATTTT
clone size: -; J gene: TRBJ1-5; V gene: TRBV7-7; D gene: -; CDR3 protein: CASSWGYGGGGDGSNQPQHF; CDR3 DNA: TGTGCTAGCAGCTGGGGCTACGGGGGGGGAGGTGATGGGTCCAATCAGCCCCAGCATTTT
clone size: -; J gene: TRBJ2-2; V gene: TRBV10-2; D gene: -; CDR3 protein: CASSESKTGTRFSTGELFF; CDR3 DNA: TGCGCCAGCAGTGAGTCGAAAACAGGGACCAGATTTTCCACCGGGGAGCTGTTTTTT
clone size: once; J gene: TRBJ2-5; V gene: TRBV10-3; D gene: -; CDR3 protein: CAISESTIETQYF; CDR3 DNA: TGTGCCATCAGTGAAAGTACTATAGAGACCCAGTACTTC
clone size: -; J gene: TRBJ2-2; V gene: TRBV2; D gene: -; CDR3 protein: CASSRLVSTGELFF; CDR3 DNA: TGTGCCAGCAGCCGACTAGTTTCCACCGGGGAGCTGTTTTTT
clone size: -; J gene: TRBJ2-7; V gene: TRBV10-3; D gene: -; CDR3 protein: CAISFNTQSYEQYF; CDR3 DNA: TGTGCCATCAGTTTCAATACCCAATCCTACGAGCAGTACTTC
clone size: -; J gene: TRBJ2-7; V gene: TRBV5-1; D gene: -; CDR3 protein: CASSFGQTYEQYF; CDR3 DNA: TGCGCCAGCAGCTTCGGACAGACCTACGAGCAGTACTTC
clone size: once; J gene: TRBJ2-3; V gene: TRBV2; D gene: TRBD1; CDR3 protein: CADRGNTDTQYF; CDR3 DNA: TGTGCGGACAGGGGGAACACAGATACGCAGTATTTT
clone size: once; J gene: TRBJ2-1; V gene: TRBV27; D gene: -; CDR3 protein: CASSLLDASNEQFF; CDR3 DNA: TGTGCCAGCAGTTTACTCGACGCGAGCAATGAGCAGTTCTTC
clone size: -; J gene: TRBJ2-5; V gene: TRBV2; D gene: TRBD1; CDR3 protein: CASRPLGGETQYF; CDR3 DNA: TGTGCCAGCAGACCACTAGGGGGCGAGACCCAGTACTTC